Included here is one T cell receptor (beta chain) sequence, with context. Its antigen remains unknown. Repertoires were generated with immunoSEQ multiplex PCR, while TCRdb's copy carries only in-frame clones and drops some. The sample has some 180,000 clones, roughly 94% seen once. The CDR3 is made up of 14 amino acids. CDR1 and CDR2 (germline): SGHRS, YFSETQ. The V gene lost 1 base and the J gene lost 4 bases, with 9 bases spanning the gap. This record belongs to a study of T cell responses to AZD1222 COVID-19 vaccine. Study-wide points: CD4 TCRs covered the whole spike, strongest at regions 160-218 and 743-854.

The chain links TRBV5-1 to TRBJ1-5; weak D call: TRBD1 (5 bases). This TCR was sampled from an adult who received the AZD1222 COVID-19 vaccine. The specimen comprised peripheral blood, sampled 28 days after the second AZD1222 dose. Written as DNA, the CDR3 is TGCGCCAGCAGCTTGACGGGGGGGAATCAGCCCCAGCATTTT. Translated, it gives CASSLTGGNQPQHF.